This TCR beta chain derives from a study of blood T cell repertoires in COVID-19. The wider study: From the United States, Italy and Spain came samples of acute and convalescent COVID-19. PBMCs, B-cell-depleted T cells, or T cells were the source of the cDNA or gDNA that made up the material.

Germline V gene sequence: CDR1 SGHNT, CDR2 YYREEE (reference sequence). V was shortened by 0 bases and J by 2 bases, with 7 bases between the two germline ends. This CDR3 spans 14 amino acids. Source study methods: Amplifying reference gene primers gave estimates of nucleated cell counts. Profiling relied on immunoSEQ multiplex PCR, and the TCRdb table lists in-frame clones only, not all of them. V and J calls and clone size come straight from that table; D and trimming were deduced from the DNA. This table has 120,000 to 150,000 clones, around 87% appearing once. This sequence joins TRBV5-4 and TRBJ2-3; the D is unclear. The sample was peripheral blood. This receptor was obtained from a woman between 45 and 60 years old with active or convalescent COVID-19. CDR3 in amino acids: CASSLASYTDTQYF. The CDR3 nucleotides are TGTGCCAGCAGCTTGGCCTCGTACACAGATACGCAGTATTTT.